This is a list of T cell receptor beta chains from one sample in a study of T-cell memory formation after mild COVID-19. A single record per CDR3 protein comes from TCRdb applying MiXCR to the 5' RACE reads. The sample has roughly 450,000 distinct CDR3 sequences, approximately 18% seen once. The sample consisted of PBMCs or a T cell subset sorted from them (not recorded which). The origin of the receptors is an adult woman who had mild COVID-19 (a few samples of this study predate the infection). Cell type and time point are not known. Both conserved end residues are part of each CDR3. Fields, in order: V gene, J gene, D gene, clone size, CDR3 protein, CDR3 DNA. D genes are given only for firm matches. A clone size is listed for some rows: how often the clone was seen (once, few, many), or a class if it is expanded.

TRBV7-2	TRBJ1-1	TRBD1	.	CASSSYRGNTEAFF	TGTGCCAGCAGCTCCTACAGGGGGAACACTGAAGCTTTCTTT
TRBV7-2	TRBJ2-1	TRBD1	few	CASSWDRGRQNEQFF	TGTGCCAGCAGCTGGGACAGGGGGAGACAGAATGAGCAGTTCTTC
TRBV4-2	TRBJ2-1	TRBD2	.	CASRTVAGVIEQFF	TGTGCCAGCAGGACGGTAGCGGGAGTAATTGAGCAGTTCTTC
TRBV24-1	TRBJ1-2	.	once	CATSDVTGTYGYTF	TGTGCCACCAGTGATGTGACAGGTACTTATGGCTACACCTTC
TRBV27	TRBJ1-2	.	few	CSSSPREGYGYTF	TGCTCCAGCAGCCCTCGGGAAGGCTATGGCTACACCTTC
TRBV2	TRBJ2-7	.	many	CASSEALAGPRSYEQYF	TGTGCCAGCAGTGAAGCGCTTGCAGGGCCTAGGTCCTACGAGCAGTACTTC
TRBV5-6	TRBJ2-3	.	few	CASSQAGGRTDTQYF	TGTGCCAGCAGCCAGGCCGGGGGCCGCACAGATACGCAGTATTTT
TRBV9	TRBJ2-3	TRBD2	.	CASSVVPSGGAANTQYF	TGTGCCAGCAGCGTAGTACCTAGCGGGGGGGCAGCGAATACGCAGTATTTT
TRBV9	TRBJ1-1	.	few	CASSATHMNTEAFF	TGTGCCAGCAGCGCGACACACATGAACACTGAAGCTTTCTTT
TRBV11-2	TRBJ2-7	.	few	CASSLLARYEQYF	TGTGCCAGCAGCTTACTAGCTAGGTACGAGCAGTACTTC
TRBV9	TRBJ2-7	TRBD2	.	CASSVAAGSYYEQYF	TGTGCCAGCAGCGTTGCAGCGGGAAGTTACTACGAGCAGTACTTC
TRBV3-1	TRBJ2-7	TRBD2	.	CASSPLAGSYEQYF	TGTGCCAGCAGCCCTCTAGCGGGGTCCTACGAGCAGTACTTC
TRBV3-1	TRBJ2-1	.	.	CASSPSAVFYNEQFF	TGTGCCAGCAGCCCCTCAGCGGTATTTTACAATGAGCAGTTCTTC
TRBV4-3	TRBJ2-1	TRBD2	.	CASSQATTSGVSYNEQFF	TGCGCCAGCAGCCAAGCTACAACTAGCGGGGTTTCCTACAATGAGCAGTTCTTC
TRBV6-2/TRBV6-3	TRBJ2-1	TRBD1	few	CASSYSPGQGIPGPNEQFF	TGTGCCAGCAGTTACTCCCCGGGACAGGGAATCCCAGGCCCCAATGAGCAGTTCTTC
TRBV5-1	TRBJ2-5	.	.	CASSFGTPRQETQYF	TGCGCCAGCAGTTTCGGGACCCCACGCCAAGAGACCCAGTACTTC